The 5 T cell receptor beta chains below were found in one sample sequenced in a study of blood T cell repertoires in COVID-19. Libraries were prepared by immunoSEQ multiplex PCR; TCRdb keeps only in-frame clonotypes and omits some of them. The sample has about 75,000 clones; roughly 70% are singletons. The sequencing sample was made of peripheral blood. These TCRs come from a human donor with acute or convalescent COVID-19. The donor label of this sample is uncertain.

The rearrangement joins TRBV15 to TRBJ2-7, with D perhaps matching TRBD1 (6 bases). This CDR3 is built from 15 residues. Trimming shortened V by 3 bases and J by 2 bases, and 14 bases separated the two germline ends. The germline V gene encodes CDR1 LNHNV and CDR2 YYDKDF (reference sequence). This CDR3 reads CATSSQRGKTYEQYF. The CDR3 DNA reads TGTGCCACCAGCAGTCAAAGGGGGAAGACCTACGAGCAGTACTTC.

Written as DNA, the CDR3 is TGTGCCAGCAGCCAGCGGACAGGGGCCCTGCCAGACATTCAGTACTTC. Protein: CASSQRTGALPDIQYF. The J gene is TRBJ2-4, the V gene TRBV3-1 (or the pseudogene TRBV3-2); 9 bases line up with TRBD1. J was trimmed by 8 bases and V by 3 bases; bases with no gene match: 11. The CDR3 loop spans 16 amino acids. CDR1 and CDR2 from the germline V gene are LGHDT and YNNKEL (reference sequence).

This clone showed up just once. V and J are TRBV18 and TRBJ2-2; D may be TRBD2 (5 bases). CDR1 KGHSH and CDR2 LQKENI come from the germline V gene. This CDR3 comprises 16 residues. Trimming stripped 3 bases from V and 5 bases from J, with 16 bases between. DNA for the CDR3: TGTGCCAGCTCACCCAGTCCGGACTCGAGAACCGGGGAGCTGTTTTTT. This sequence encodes CASSPSPDSRTGELFF. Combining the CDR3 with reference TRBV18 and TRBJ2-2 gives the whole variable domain NAGVMQNPRHLVRRRGQEARLRCSPMKGHSHVYWYRQLPEEGLKFMVYLQKENIIDESGMPKERFSAEFPKEGPSILRIQQVVRGDSAAYFCASSPSPDSRTGELFFGEGSRLTVL.

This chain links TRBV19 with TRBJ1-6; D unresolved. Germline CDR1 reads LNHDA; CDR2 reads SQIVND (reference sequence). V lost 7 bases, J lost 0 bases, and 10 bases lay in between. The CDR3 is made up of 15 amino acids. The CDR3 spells CASNEFSSYNSPLHF. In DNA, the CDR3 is TGTGCCAGTAATGAGTTTAGCTCCTATAATTCACCCCTCCACTTT. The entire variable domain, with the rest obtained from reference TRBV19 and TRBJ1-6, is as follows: DGGITQSPKYLFRKEGQNVTLSCEQNLNHDAMYWYRQDPGQGLRLIYYSQIVNDFQKGDIAEGYSVSREKKESFPLTVTSAQKNPTAFYLCASNEFSSYNSPLHFGNGTRLTVT.

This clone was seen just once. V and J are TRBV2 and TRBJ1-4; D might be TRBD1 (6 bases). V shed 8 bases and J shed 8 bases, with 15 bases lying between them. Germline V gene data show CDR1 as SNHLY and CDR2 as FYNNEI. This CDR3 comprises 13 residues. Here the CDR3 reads CASVRGQGEKLFF. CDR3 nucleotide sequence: TGTGCCAGCGTGCGGGGGCAGGGGGAAAAACTGTTTTTT.